This TCR beta chain originates from a study of cytomegalovirus exposure and HLA in healthy donors. 60 Vbeta and 13 Jbeta primers were used in PCR. TCRdb keeps only in-frame clones here, not all; method: immunoSEQ multiplex PCR. The sample holds about 160,000 clones. V was clipped by 6 bases and J by 0 bases, with 15 bases between them. The CDR3 has 16 residues. CDR1 and CDR2 (germline): MDHEN, SYDVKM. Healthy people donating bone marrow made up the donors. Details on this clone: Antigen unknown.

Study observations and caveats: Despite most TCR sequences being rare, some public TCRs occurred in many donors. Researchers reported in a later analysis that common viral pathogens appeared linked to several top clusters.

The sequencing input was PBMCs. This clonotype originated in a woman in her sixties in good health and CMV-seronegative. The chain couples TRBV28 to TRBJ1-3; perhaps TRBD1 as D (5 bases). CDR3 DNA: TGTGCCAGCAGCCCTCCAGGACATAGCTCTGGAAACACCATATATTTT. Translated: CASSPPGHSSGNTIYF.